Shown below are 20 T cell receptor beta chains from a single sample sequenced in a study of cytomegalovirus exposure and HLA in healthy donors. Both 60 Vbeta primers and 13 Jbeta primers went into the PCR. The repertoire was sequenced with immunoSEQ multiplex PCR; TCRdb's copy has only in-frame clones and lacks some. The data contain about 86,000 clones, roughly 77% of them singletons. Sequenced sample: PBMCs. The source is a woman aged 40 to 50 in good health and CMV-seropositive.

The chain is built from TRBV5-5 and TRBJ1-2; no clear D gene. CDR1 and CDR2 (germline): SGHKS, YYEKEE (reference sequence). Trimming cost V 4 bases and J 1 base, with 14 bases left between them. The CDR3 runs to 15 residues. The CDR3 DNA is TGTGCCAGCAGCCCTTACGAGGATTTTAACTATGGCTACACCTTC. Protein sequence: CASSPYEDFNYGYTF.

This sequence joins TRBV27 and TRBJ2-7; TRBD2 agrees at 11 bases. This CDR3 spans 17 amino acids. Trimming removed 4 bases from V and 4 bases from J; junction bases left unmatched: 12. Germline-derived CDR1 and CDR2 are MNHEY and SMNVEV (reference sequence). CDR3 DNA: TGTGCCAGCAGTTCCAAGGGATTAGCGGGGGGGCCTTACGAGCAGTACTTC. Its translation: CASSSKGLAGGPYEQYF.

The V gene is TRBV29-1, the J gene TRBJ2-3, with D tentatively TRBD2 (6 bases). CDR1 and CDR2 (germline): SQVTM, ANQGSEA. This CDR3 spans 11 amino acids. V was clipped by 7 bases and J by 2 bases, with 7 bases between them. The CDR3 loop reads CSGDFTDTQYF. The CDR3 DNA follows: TGCAGCGGGGACTTCACAGATACGCAGTATTTT.

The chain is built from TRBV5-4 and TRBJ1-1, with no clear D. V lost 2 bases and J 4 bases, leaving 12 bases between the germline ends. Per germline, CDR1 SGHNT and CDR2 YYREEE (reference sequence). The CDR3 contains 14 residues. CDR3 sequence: CASSFTLAGTEAFF. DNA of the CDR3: TGTGCCAGCAGCTTTACGCTGGCGGGCACTGAAGCTTTCTTT.

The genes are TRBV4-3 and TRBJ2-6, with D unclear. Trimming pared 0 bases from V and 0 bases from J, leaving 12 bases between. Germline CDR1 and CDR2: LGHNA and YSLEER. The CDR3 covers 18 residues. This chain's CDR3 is CASSQEAETYSGANVLTF. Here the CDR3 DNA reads TGCGCCAGCAGCCAAGAGGCAGAAACGTACTCTGGGGCCAACGTCCTGACTTTC.

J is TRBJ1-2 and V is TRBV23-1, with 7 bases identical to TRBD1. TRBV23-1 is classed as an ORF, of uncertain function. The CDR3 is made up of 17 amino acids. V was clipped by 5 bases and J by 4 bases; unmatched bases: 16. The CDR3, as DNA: TGCGCCAGCAGTATTACAGCGTCAGGGGGGTTGGGCTATGGCTACACCTTC. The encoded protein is CASSITASGGLGYGYTF.

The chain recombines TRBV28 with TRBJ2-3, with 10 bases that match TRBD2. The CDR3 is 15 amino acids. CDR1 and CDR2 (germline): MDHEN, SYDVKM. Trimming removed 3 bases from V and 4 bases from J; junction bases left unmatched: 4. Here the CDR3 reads CASSFLAGVPDTQYF. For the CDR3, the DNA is TGTGCCAGCAGTTTTCTAGCGGGAGTGCCAGATACGCAGTATTTT.

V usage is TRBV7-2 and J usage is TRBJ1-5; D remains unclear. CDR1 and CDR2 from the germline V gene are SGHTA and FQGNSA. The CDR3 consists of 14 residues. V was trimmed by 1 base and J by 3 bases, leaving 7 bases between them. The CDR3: CASSLGSVNQPQHF. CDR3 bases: TGTGCCAGCAGCTTAGGCTCGGTCAATCAGCCCCAGCATTTT.

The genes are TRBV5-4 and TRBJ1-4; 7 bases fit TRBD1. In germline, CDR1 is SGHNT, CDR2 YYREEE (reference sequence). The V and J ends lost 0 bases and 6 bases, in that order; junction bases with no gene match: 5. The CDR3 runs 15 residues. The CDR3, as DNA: TGTGCCAGCAGCTTGGCGACAGGGTCTGATGAAAAACTGTTTTTT. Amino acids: CASSLATGSDEKLFF. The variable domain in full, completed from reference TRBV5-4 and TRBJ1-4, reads ETGVTQSPTHLIKTRGQQVTLRCSSQSGHNTVSWYQQALGQGPQFIFQYYREEENGRGNFPPRFSGLQFPNYSSELNVNALELDDSALYLCASSLATGSDEKLFFGSGTQLSVL.

The CDR3 protein is CASSPYSLNTGELFF. The CDR3 DNA is TGTGCCAGTAGTCCTTACTCTTTGAACACCGGGGAGCTGTTTTTT. The rearrangement uses TRBV19 and TRBJ2-2; the D is unclear. V was pared by 5 bases and J by 1 base, with 11 bases between. Germline V gene sequence: CDR1 LNHDA, CDR2 SQIVND (reference sequence). The CDR3 totals 15 residues.

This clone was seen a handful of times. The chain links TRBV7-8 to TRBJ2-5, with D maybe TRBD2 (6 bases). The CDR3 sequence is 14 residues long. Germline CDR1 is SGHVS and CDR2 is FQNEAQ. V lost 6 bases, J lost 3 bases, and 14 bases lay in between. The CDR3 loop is CASSSYRLEETQYF. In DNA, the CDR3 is TGTGCCAGCAGTTCCTATCGACTAGAAGAGACCCAGTACTTC.

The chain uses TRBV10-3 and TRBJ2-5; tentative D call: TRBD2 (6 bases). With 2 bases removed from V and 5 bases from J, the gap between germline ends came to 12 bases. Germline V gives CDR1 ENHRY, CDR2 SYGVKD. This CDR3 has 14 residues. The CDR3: CAISEPDSGETQYF. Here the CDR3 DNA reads TGTGCCATCAGTGAGCCCGACAGCGGGGAGACCCAGTACTTC.

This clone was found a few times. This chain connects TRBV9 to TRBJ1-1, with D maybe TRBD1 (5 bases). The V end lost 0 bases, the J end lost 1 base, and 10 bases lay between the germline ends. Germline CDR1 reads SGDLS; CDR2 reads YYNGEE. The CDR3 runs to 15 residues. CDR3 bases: TGTGCCAGCAGCGTAGAAGGACACCCGAACACTGAAGCTTTCTTT. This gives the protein CASSVEGHPNTEAFF.

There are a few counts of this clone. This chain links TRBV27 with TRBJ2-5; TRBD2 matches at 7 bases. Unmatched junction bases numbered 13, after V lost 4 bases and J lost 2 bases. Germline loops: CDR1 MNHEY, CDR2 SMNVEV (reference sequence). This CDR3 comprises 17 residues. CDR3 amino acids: CASSSQPRLAGQETQYF. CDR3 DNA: TGTGCCAGCAGTTCCCAACCAAGACTAGCTGGGCAAGAGACCCAGTACTTC.

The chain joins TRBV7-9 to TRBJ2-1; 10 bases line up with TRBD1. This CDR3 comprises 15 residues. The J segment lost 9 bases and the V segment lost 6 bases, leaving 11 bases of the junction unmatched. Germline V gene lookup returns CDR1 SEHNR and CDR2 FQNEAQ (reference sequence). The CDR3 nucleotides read TGTGCCAGCAGTTGGGGGGGGACAGGGGATGCTGAGCAGTTCTTC. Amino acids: CASSWGGTGDAEQFF.

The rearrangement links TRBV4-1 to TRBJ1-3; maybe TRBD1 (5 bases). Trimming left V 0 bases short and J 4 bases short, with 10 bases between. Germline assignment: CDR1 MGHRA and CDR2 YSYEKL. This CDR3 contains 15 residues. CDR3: CASSQDGRAGNTIYF. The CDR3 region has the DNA TGCGCCAGCAGCCAAGATGGCAGGGCCGGAAACACCATATATTTT.

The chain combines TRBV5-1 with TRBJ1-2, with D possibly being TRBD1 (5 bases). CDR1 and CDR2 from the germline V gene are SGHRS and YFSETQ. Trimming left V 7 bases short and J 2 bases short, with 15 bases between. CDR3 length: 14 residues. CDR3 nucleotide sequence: TGCGCCAGCTCTGAAACGACAGAAAACTATGGCTACACCTTC. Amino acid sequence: CASSETTENYGYTF.

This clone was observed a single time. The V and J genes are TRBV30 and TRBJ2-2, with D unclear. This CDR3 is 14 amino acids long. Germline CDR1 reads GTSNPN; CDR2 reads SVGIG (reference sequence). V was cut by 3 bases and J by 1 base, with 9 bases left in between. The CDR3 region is CAWRSRLNTGELFF. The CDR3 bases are TGTGCCTGGAGATCCAGGCTGAACACCGGGGAGCTGTTTTTT.

The CDR3 nucleotides read TGTGCCAGCAGTGAGGGGGGGGGATATCGGTACGAGCAGTACTTC. Translating it yields CASSEGGGYRYEQYF. V is TRBV2 and J is TRBJ2-7, with TRBD2 identical over 7 bases. Germline CDR1 SNHLY, CDR2 FYNNEI. The ends lost 3 bases at V and 4 bases at J; junction bases unmatched: 9. The CDR3 has 15 amino acids.

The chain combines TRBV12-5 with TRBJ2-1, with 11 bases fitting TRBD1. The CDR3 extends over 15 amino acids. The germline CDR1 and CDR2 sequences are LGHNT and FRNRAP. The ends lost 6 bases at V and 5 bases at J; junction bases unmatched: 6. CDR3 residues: CASGPGTGGNNEQFF. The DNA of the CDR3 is TGTGCTAGTGGACCAGGGACAGGGGGAAACAATGAGCAGTTCTTC.